These 14 T cell receptor beta chains originate from one sample sequenced in a study of T cells expressing NK-cell markers. Reprocessing the 5' RACE reads, TCRdb reports a single entry for every CDR3 protein and omits DNA. Its listing shows some 140,000 distinct CDR3 sequences. The sample taken for sequencing was blood T cells: a sorted CD56 or NKG2C T cell subset, CD4+ or CD8+ T cells, or bulk PBMC T cells (not recorded which). These receptors were taken from a woman aged 45-60 years in good health.

The chain recombines TRBV28 with TRBJ2-7. Germline CDR1 is MDHEN and CDR2 is SYDVKM. The CDR3 spans 14 residues. This CDR3 is CASSPHIITYEQYF.

The chain recombines TRBV27 with TRBJ2-3; the D call from TCRdb, TRBD2, cannot be confirmed without DNA. Germline V gene lookup returns CDR1 MNHEY and CDR2 SMNVEV (reference sequence). The length of the CDR3 is 16 residues. This chain's CDR3 is CASSPQREQGPDTQYF.

J is TRBJ1-2 and V is TRBV20-1. The CDR3 is made up of 12 amino acids. CDR1 and CDR2 (germline): DFQATT, SNEGSKA (reference sequence). This CDR3 is CSARDSYYGYTF.

This chain links TRBV3-1 with TRBJ2-1. This CDR3 is 14 amino acids long. Germline CDR1 reads LGHDT; CDR2 reads YNNKEL (reference sequence). This CDR3 reads CASSQDSGLDEQFF.

This chain uses TRBV4-1 with TRBJ2-7; TCRdb indicates TRBD2, and absent DNA this call remains unverified. CDR1 and CDR2 from the germline V gene are MGHRA and YSYEKL. This CDR3 contains 14 residues. The chain's CDR3 is CASSKSGPSYEQYF.

The chain joins TRBV12-3 or TRBV12-4 to TRBJ2-2. There are 12 residues in the CDR3. CDR3 sequence reads: CASSLRAGELFF.

This sequence joins TRBV4-1 and TRBJ1-1; TCRdb picks TRBD1, but there is no DNA to check that call. This CDR3 is 15 amino acids long. Germline V CDR1 and CDR2: MGHRA, YSYEKL. The CDR3 loop reads CASSPSWDQNTEAFF.

The gene calls are TRBV19 and TRBJ1-1. The CDR3 runs 12 residues. Per the germline V gene, CDR1 is LNHDA and CDR2 is SQIVND (reference sequence). CDR3 region: CASNAGVTEAFF.

V and J are TRBV21-1 and TRBJ2-3. TRBV21-1 is flagged as a pseudogene. CDR3 length equals 14 residues. This CDR3 reads CASSKARGGDTQYF.

The chain has TRBV6-2 or TRBV6-3 and TRBJ2-5; there is no DNA to check the TCRdb D call of TRBD1. Germline V lookup: CDR1 MNHEY, CDR2 SVGEGT. This CDR3 region has 13 residues. The chain's CDR3 is CASRGTEKETQYF.

The chain joins TRBV6-5 to TRBJ2-3. CDR1 is MNHEY, CDR2 SVGAGI, per germline. There are 16 residues in the CDR3. The CDR3 protein is CASSAAGADSTDTQYF.

The rearrangement links TRBV3-1 to TRBJ2-7; TCRdb's assignment of TRBD2 cannot be checked, as there is no DNA. CDR3 length equals 15 residues. Germline V gene sequence: CDR1 LGHDT, CDR2 YNNKEL (reference sequence). The CDR3 loop reads CASSPGLAGVYEQYF.

This chain joins TRBV6-2 or TRBV6-3 and TRBJ1-2. This CDR3 is built from 15 residues. Germline-derived CDR1 and CDR2 are MNHEY and SVGEGT. The chain's CDR3 is CASSYSSEANYGYTF.

V is TRBV10-3 and J is TRBJ2-2; the D call from TCRdb, TRBD2, cannot be confirmed without DNA. Germline CDR1 is ENHRY and CDR2 is SYGVKD. The CDR3 spans 19 residues. The CDR3 spells CAISGTSGRFQANTGELFF.